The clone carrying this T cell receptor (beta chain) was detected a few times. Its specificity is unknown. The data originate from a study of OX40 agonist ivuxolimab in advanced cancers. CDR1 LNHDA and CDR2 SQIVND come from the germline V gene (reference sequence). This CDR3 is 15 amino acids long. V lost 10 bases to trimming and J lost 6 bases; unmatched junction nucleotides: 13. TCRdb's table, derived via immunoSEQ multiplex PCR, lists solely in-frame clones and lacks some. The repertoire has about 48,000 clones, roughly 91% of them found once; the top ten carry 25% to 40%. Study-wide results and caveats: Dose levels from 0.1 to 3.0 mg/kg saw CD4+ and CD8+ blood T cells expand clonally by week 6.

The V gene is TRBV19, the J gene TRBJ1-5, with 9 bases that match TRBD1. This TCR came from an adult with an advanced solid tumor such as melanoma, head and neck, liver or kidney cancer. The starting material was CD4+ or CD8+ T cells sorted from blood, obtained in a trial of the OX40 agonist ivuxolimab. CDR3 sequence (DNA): TGTGCCACCAGAAAGGGACAGGGAGGGGGTCAGCCCCAGCATTTT. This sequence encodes CATRKGQGGGQPQHF.